The present entry profiles one T cell receptor beta chain with its context. Its specificity is not known. Looked up from germline, CDR1 is SGHTA and CDR2 is FQGNSA. This CDR3 has 14 residues. V was clipped by 1 base and J by 0 bases, with 6 bases between them. The source of the sample is a study of T cells in narcolepsy. Findings of the study overall: Autoreactive HCRT-specific and TRIB2-specific clonotypes were marked in same-patient CSF-versus-blood CD4+ comparisons. Reportedly, autoreactive clonotypes were serially detected in patients' blood but not controls'. In some patient and control memory CD4+ samples, autoreactive clones were absent.

TCRdb's table, derived via immunoSEQ multiplex PCR, lists solely in-frame clones and lacks some. The sample yields fewer than 35,000 clones, about four fifths seen once. This receptor was obtained from a human donor with narcolepsy. Specimen: CD45RA- memory CD4+ T cells from PBMCs. This chain uses TRBV7-2 with TRBJ1-2; unclear D gene. The chain's CDR3 is CASSLGNTNYGYTF. CDR3 DNA sequence: TGTGCCAGCAGCTTAGGAAACACTAACTATGGCTACACCTTC.